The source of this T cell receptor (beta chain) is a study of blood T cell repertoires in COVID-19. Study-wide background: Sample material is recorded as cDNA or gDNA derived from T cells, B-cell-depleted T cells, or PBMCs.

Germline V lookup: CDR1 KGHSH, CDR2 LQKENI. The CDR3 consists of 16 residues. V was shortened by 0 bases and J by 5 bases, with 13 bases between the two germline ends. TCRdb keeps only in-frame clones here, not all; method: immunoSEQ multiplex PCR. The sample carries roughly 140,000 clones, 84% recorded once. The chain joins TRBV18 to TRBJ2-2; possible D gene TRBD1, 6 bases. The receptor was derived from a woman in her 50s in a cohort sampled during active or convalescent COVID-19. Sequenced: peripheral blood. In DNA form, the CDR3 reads TGTGCCAGCTCACCACCCATACTCGGACAGACCGGGGAGCTGTTTTTT. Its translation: CASSPPILGQTGELFF.